These 29 T cell receptor beta chains were sequenced from one sample in a study of T cells in Graves' hyperthyroidism and ophthalmopathy. Researchers took RNA transcripts and amplified the TCR beta CDR3 regions from them. First-round RT-PCR targeting the TCR CDR3 was performed with the HTBI primer set. TCRdb re-analysed the multiplex PCR reads in MiXCR, keeping a single row per CDR3 protein. This sample carries roughly 170,000 distinct CDR3 sequences, approximately 15% of them seen once, and the ten largest clones take under 35%. The specimen was blood. These TCRs come from a woman between 45 and 65 years old with Graves' hyperthyroidism.

This chain links TRBV7-9 with TRBJ1-1; a weak D match, TRBD1 (5 bases). V was pared by 6 bases and J by 2 bases, with 28 bases between. The CDR3 spans 19 residues. Germline V gene sequence: CDR1 SEHNR, CDR2 FQNEAQ (reference sequence). The CDR3 reads CASSRRAFGGGTINTEAFF. DNA for the CDR3: TGTGCCAGCAGTCGAAGAGCCTTTGGGGGGGGGACCATAAACACTGAAGCTTTCTTT.

This clonotype was detected ten times or more. This chain uses TRBV6-5 with TRBJ1-1, with D possibly TRBD1 on 5 matching bases. V shed 2 bases and J shed 10 bases, with 8 bases lying between them. The CDR3 is 11 residues long. CDR1 is MNHEY, CDR2 SVGAGI, per germline. CDR3 nucleotides: TGTGCCAGCAGTTACAGGGACGTAGCTTTCTTT. Translated: CASSYRDVAFF.

This clonotype was observed many times. This chain joins TRBV5-5 and TRBJ2-1; D is unresolved. The V and J ends lost 2 bases and 9 bases respectively, with 15 bases between them. From germline, CDR1 is SGHKS and CDR2 YYEKEE (reference sequence). CDR3 length: 14 amino acids. CDR3 nucleotides: TGTGCCAGCAGCTTTGGGCTAGGGTTAGGTGAGCAGTTCTTC. Translation gives CASSFGLGLGEQFF.

In its sample, this clonotype was seen many times. The V and J genes are TRBV29-1 and TRBJ2-4; 12 nucleotides line up with TRBD2. The CDR3 is 14 amino acids. With V trimmed by 4 bases and J by 4 bases, 2 bases remained unmatched. Germline-derived CDR1 and CDR2 are SQVTM and ANQGSEA. The CDR3 DNA is TGCAGCGTTGCCGGGACTAGCGGGAAAAACATTCAGTACTTC. It codes for CSVAGTSGKNIQYF.

This clonotype was counted ten times or more. The chain carries TRBV27 and TRBJ1-2; D is undetermined. Trimming removed 4 bases at V and 3 bases at J, with 12 bases between. This CDR3 contains 14 residues. Germline CDR1 MNHEY, CDR2 SMNVEV (reference sequence). CDR3 loop: CASSSSDDYYGYTF. In DNA, the CDR3 is TGTGCCAGCAGTTCATCGGACGATTACTATGGCTACACCTTC.

This clonotype was detected only a few times. No conserved phenylalanine or tryptophan is present at the end of the CDR3, so a read error is the likely explanation. This chain connects TRBV6-2 or TRBV6-3 to TRBJ1-6; 7 bases agree with TRBD1. The length of the CDR3 is 16 residues. V shed 2 bases and J 5 bases; nucleotides not matched to a gene: 6. The V gene's germline CDR1 is MNHEY and CDR2 SVGEGT. This CDR3 is CASSYTTGANNSPLHL. The CDR3 DNA sequence: TGTGCCAGCAGTTACACTACAGGGGCGAATAATTCACCCCTCCACCTT.

The gene calls are TRBV6-1 and TRBJ2-7; 9 positions agree with TRBD1. The germline CDR1 and CDR2 sequences are MNHNS and SASEGT. The V and J ends lost 6 bases and 2 bases, in that order; junction bases with no gene match: 8. The CDR3 loop spans 15 amino acids. The CDR3 nucleotides read TGTGCCAGCAGACCCTCCGGGACAGGGACCTACGAGCAGTACTTC. Protein: CASRPSGTGTYEQYF.

This clonotype showed up just a few times. It may be a read error: a sequence one base away is much more abundant. J is TRBJ2-7 and V is TRBV11-2; TRBD2 might be the D (7 bases). The CDR3 contains 16 residues. V was cut by 4 bases and J by 0 bases, with 16 bases left in between. Germline V gene sequence: CDR1 SGHAT, CDR2 FQNNGV. CDR3 amino acids: CASSSVRGPDSYEQYF. For the CDR3, the DNA is TGTGCCAGCAGCTCGGTGCGGGGGCCTGACTCCTACGAGCAGTACTTC.

This clonotype was observed many times. The chain has TRBV11-2 and TRBJ2-1, with 10 bases aligning to TRBD2. The CDR3 runs to 16 residues. Germline loops: CDR1 SGHAT, CDR2 FQNNGV. The V gene end was trimmed by 1 base and the J gene end by 4 bases; junction bases not matched to a gene: 4. CDR3 DNA: TGTGCCAGCAGCTTAGGGCTAGCGGGGGTATACAATGAGCAGTTCTTC. This translates into CASSLGLAGVYNEQFF. Supplemented by reference TRBV11-2 and TRBJ2-1, the full variable domain reads EAGVAQSPRYKIIEKRQSVAFWCNPISGHATLYWYQQILGQGPKLLIQFQNNGVVDDSQLPKDRFSAERLKGVDSTLKIQPAKLEDSAVYLCASSLGLAGVYNEQFFGPGTRLTVL.

The DNA of the CDR3 is TGTGCCAGCAGCTTAATAGGGGAGAGGACAGATACGCAGTATTTT. Translating it yields CASSLIGERTDTQYF. The chain combines TRBV7-9 with TRBJ2-3, with D tentatively TRBD1 or TRBD2 (5 bases each). This CDR3 contains 15 residues. Looked up from germline, CDR1 is SEHNR and CDR2 is FQNEAQ (reference sequence). V lost 2 bases to trimming and J lost 3 bases, with 12 bases between them.

There are a few counts of this clonotype. A much larger clone lies one base from this, so it may be a read error. CDR3: CASRQPATNERLFF. CDR3 coding DNA: TGTGCCAGCAGACAACCTGCAACTAATGAAAGACTGTTTTTT. The chain combines TRBV6-2 or TRBV6-3 with TRBJ1-4; D gene ambiguous. The germline CDR1 and CDR2 sequences are MNHEY and SVGEGT. CDR3 length: 14 residues.

This clonotype has ten or more counts. The chain recombines TRBV11-2 with TRBJ2-1, with a possible D match to TRBD2 (7 bases). CDR3 length equals 14 residues. In germline, CDR1 is SGHAT, CDR2 FQNNGV. V gave up 5 bases and J gave up 8 bases, with 16 bases separating them. DNA of the CDR3: TGTGCCAGCAGCCCCTCGACGGGGGGCTATGAGCAGTTCTTC. Translating gives CASSPSTGGYEQFF.

In this sample, this clonotype turned up many times. The J gene is TRBJ2-3, the V gene TRBV20-1; 8 nucleotides line up with TRBD2. CDR1 is DFQATT, CDR2 SNEGSKA, per germline (reference sequence). This CDR3 region has 15 residues. V dropped 8 bases and J dropped 0; count of bases not matched to a gene: 10. In nucleotides, the CDR3 is TGCAGTTCCCAAAGCGGGGGCCGTAGCACAGATACGCAGTATTTT. This sequence encodes CSSQSGGRSTDTQYF.

This clonotype came up many times. The chain joins TRBV6-2 or TRBV6-3 to TRBJ1-6, with 7 bases aligning to TRBD1. J lost 6 bases, V lost 2 bases, and 4 bases had no gene match. There are 15 residues in the CDR3. CDR1 is MNHEY and CDR2 is SVGEGT in the germline V gene. The CDR3 loop is CASSYPGQFNSPLHF. In nucleotides, the CDR3 is TGTGCCAGCAGTTACCCGGGACAGTTTAATTCACCCCTCCACTTT.

This clonotype was seen many times. The chain couples TRBV12-3 or TRBV12-4 to TRBJ2-3; 7 bases are shared with TRBD2. Unmatched junction bases numbered 3, after V lost 5 bases and J lost 1 base. The CDR3 spans 14 residues. The CDR3 DNA is TGTGCCAGCAGTCCGGGGGGAGGCACAGATACGCAGTATTTT. It yields the protein CASSPGGGTDTQYF.

This clonotype has at least ten counts. This chain uses TRBV3-1 with TRBJ2-1; D is perhaps TRBD1 or TRBD2 (6 bases each). Trimming took off 1 base at V and 5 bases at J, with 15 bases between the two ends. Germline assignment: CDR1 LGHDT and CDR2 YNNKEL (reference sequence). The CDR3 totals 16 residues. Written as DNA, the CDR3 is TGTGCCAGCAGCCAAGGAGGAGGGACAAACCACAATGAGCAGTTCTTC. Translated, it gives CASSQGGGTNHNEQFF.

At least ten counts were recorded for this clonotype. V is TRBV6-1 and J is TRBJ2-7, with TRBD1 matching over 11 bases. CDR1 is MNHNS and CDR2 is SASEGT in the germline V gene. The CDR3 totals 15 residues. The ends lost 5 bases at V and 5 bases at J; junction bases unmatched: 8. The CDR3 loop reads CASSSSRDRGNEQYF. The CDR3 DNA follows: TGTGCCAGCAGTTCCTCCAGGGACAGGGGGAACGAGCAGTACTTC.

This clonotype was recorded a few times. The DNA for the CDR3 is TGTGCCAGCTCATCCCCGGGACTAGCGGGGGGGACGACCGGGGAGCTGTTTTTT. Protein: CASSSPGLAGGTTGELFF. The rearrangement links TRBV18 to TRBJ2-2, with 16 bases that match TRBD2. Germline CDR1 reads KGHSH; CDR2 reads LQKENI. The CDR3 has 18 amino acids. Losses at the gene ends were 5 bases for V and 5 bases for J; bases not matched to a gene: 8.

This clonotype showed up many times. V gene TRBV7-8 combines with J gene TRBJ2-7; 9 bases match TRBD1. CDR1 is SGHVS, CDR2 FQNEAQ, per germline. The CDR3 is made up of 14 amino acids. J lost 3 bases, V lost 3 bases, and 3 bases had no gene match. The CDR3 nucleotides read TGTGCCAGCAGCTTTACGACAGGGGGCTACGAGCAGTACTTC. It is translated as CASSFTTGGYEQYF.

This clonotype was seen ten or more times. V gene TRBV19 combines with J gene TRBJ2-1; maybe TRBD1 (6 bases). Germline CDR1 LNHDA, CDR2 SQIVND (reference sequence). The V gene lost 7 bases and the J gene lost 10 bases, with 14 bases spanning the gap. The CDR3 spans 12 residues. This chain's CDR3 is CASNLGQGEQFF. CDR3 DNA sequence: TGTGCCAGTAACCTCGGCCAGGGGGAGCAGTTCTTC.

This clonotype was detected ten times or more. The V and J genes are TRBV2 and TRBJ2-2; tentative D call: TRBD1 (6 bases). The CDR3 covers 15 residues. Trimming pared 4 bases from V and 3 bases from J, leaving 12 bases between. Germline-derived CDR1 and CDR2 are SNHLY and FYNNEI. The CDR3 region has the DNA TGTGCCAGCAGTGCCAGGGGAGTTGACACCGGGGAGCTGTTTTTT. Protein: CASSARGVDTGELFF.

This chain joins TRBV6-1 and TRBJ2-7; no clear D gene. The CDR3 covers 15 residues. Deletions cut 7 bases from V and 5 bases from J, with 21 bases between. Germline V lookup: CDR1 MNHNS, CDR2 SASEGT. CDR3 sequence: CASKERGRSGHEQYF. The CDR3 coding sequence is TGTGCCAGCAAAGAGAGAGGCAGGAGTGGCCACGAGCAGTACTTC.

This clonotype was detected only a few times. The chain employs TRBV7-2 and TRBJ2-1; TRBD2 matches at 7 bases. In germline, CDR1 is SGHTA, CDR2 FQGNSA. With V trimmed by 3 bases and J by 8 bases, 4 bases remained unmatched. The length of the CDR3 is 13 residues. CDR3 loop: CASSLGGGDEQFF. CDR3 in DNA: TGTGCCAGCAGCTTGGGGGGAGGGGATGAGCAGTTCTTC.

This chain connects TRBV7-9 to TRBJ1-1, with D maybe TRBD1 (6 bases). The V end lost 3 bases, the J end lost 1 base, and 12 bases lay between the germline ends. Germline V gene lookup returns CDR1 SEHNR and CDR2 FQNEAQ (reference sequence). CDR3 size: 15 residues. The chain's CDR3 is CASSFNRVTNTEAFF. CDR3 in DNA: TGTGCCAGCAGCTTCAACAGGGTGACGAACACTGAAGCTTTCTTT.

This clonotype was counted ten times or more. The gene calls are TRBV7-2 and TRBJ2-3, with 10 bases matching TRBD2. CDR3 length: 16 amino acids. V lost 5 bases and J lost 4; bases outside the gene matches: 9. CDR1 SGHTA and CDR2 FQGNSA come from the germline V gene. CDR3 in DNA: TGTGCCAGCAGCGAAAAGCGGGGGGGCCTACCAGATACGCAGTATTTT. It translates to CASSEKRGGLPDTQYF. Combining the CDR3 with reference TRBV7-2 and TRBJ2-3 gives the whole variable domain GAGVSQSPSNKVTEKGKDVELRCDPISGHTALYWYRQSLGQGLEFLIYFQGNSAPDKSGLPSDRFSAERTGGSVSTLTIQRTQQEDSAVYLCASSEKRGGLPDTQYFGPGTRLTVL.

This clonotype was seen repeatedly, ten times or more. The rearrangement joins TRBV7-9 to TRBJ2-7; no firm D call. Looked up from germline, CDR1 is SEHNR and CDR2 is FQNEAQ (reference sequence). The CDR3 spans 13 residues. V was cut by 1 base and J by 5 bases, with 9 bases left in between. As DNA, the CDR3 is TGTGCCAGCAGCTTAGGACTGATAGACGAGCAGTACTTC. It is translated as CASSLGLIDEQYF.

This clonotype was seen more than once but under ten times. V usage is TRBV7-9 and J usage is TRBJ2-7, with 8 bases aligning to TRBD1. V shed 5 bases, J shed 3 bases, and the junction held 6 bases outside the gene matches. The CDR3 loop spans 14 amino acids. Germline CDR1 SEHNR, CDR2 FQNEAQ (reference sequence). The DNA of the CDR3 is TGTGCCAGCAGCCATGACAGGGGCCTCTACGAGCAGTACGTC. Translation gives CASSHDRGLYEQYV.

In this sample, this clonotype turned up many times. The gene calls are TRBV19 and TRBJ1-5; D remains unclear. From germline, CDR1 is LNHDA and CDR2 SQIVND (reference sequence). This CDR3 is built from 17 residues. With 6 bases removed from V and 0 bases from J, the gap between germline ends came to 18 bases. CDR3 sequence reads: CASRKNNRAYSNQPQHF. The DNA for the CDR3 is TGTGCCAGTAGAAAGAACAACCGGGCCTATAGCAATCAGCCCCAGCATTTT.

This clonotype appeared many times. The chain couples TRBV7-3 to TRBJ2-5, with D perhaps TRBD1 or TRBD2 (5 bases each). This CDR3 contains 15 residues. CDR1 is SGHTA and CDR2 is FQGTGA in the germline V gene. V shed 2 bases and J shed 1 base, with 11 bases lying between them. The CDR3 region is CASSLGPGLQETQYF. Written as DNA, the CDR3 is TGTGCCAGCAGCTTAGGTCCGGGGCTCCAAGAGACCCAGTACTTC.